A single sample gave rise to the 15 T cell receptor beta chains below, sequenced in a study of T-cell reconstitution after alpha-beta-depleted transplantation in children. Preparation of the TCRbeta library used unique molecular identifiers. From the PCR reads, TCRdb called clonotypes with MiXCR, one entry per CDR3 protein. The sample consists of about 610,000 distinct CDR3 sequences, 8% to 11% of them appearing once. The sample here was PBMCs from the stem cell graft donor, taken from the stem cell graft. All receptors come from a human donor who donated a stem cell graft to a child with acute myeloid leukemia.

The CDR3 sequence: CSVGGQGWGTGREQYF. DNA of the CDR3: TGCAGCGTGGGGGGACAGGGTTGGGGGACCGGTAGAGAGCAGTACTTC. The chain links TRBV29-1 to TRBJ2-7; 9 nucleotides align to TRBD1. The CDR3 is made up of 16 amino acids. Looked up from germline, CDR1 is SQVTM and CDR2 is ANQGSEA. The V gene end was trimmed by 6 bases and the J gene end by 7 bases; junction bases not matched to a gene: 19.

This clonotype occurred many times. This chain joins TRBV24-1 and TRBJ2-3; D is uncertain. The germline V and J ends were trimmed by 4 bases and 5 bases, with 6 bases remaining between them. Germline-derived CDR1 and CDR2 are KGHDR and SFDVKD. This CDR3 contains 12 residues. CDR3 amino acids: CATSDYRDTQYF. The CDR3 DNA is TGTGCCACCAGTGACTATCGAGATACGCAGTATTTT.

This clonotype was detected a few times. The CDR3 sequence is CASSFGGRTSYEQYF. The DNA of the CDR3 is TGTGCCAGCAGTTTCGGCGGGAGAACCTCCTACGAGCAGTACTTC. The gene calls are TRBV12-3 or TRBV12-4 and TRBJ2-7; TRBD2 agrees at 7 bases. CDR3 length: 15 amino acids. V lost 3 bases and J lost 0; bases outside the gene matches: 5.

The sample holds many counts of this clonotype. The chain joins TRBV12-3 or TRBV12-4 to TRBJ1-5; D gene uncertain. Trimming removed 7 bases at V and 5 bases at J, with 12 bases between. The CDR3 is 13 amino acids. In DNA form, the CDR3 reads TGTGCCAGCACCCTACTGGGTCATCAGCCCCAGCATTTT. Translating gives CASTLLGHQPQHF.

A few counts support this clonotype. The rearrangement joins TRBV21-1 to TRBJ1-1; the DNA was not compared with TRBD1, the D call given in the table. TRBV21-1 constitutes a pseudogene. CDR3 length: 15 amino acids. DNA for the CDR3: TGTGCCAGCAGCTATCAAAAGGGGGTGAACACTGAAGCTTTCTTT. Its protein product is CASSYQKGVNTEAFF.

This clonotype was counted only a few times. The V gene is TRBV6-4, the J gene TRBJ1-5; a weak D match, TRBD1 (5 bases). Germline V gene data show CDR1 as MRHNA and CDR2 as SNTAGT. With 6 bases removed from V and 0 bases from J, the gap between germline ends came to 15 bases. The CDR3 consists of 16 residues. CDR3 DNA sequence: TGTGCCAGCAGCGTAATTCAGGGTAATAGCAATCAGCCCCAGCATTTT. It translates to CASSVIQGNSNQPQHF.

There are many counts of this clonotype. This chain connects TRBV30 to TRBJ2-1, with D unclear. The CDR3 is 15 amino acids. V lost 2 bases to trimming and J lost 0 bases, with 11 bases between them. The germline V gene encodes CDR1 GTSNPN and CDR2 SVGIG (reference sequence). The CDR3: CAWSFGHSSYNEQFF. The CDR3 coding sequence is TGTGCCTGGAGTTTCGGCCATTCCTCCTACAATGAGCAGTTCTTC.

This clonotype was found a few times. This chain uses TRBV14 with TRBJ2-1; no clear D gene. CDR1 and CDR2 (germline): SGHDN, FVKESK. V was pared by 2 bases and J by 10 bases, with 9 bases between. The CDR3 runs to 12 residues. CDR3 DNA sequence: TGTGCCAGCAGCCAACTTTCAGTAGAGCAGTTCTTC. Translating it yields CASSQLSVEQFF.

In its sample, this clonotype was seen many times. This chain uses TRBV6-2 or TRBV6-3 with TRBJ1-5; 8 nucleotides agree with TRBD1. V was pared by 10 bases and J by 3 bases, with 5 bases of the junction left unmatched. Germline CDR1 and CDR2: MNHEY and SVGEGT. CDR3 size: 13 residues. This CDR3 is CATTDRANQPQHF. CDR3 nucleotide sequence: TGTGCCACCACGGACAGGGCCAATCAGCCCCAGCATTTT.

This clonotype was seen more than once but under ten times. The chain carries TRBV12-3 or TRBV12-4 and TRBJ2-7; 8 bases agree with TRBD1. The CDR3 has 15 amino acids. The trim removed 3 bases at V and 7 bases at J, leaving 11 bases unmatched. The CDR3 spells CASSFGGTGTREQYF. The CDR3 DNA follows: TGTGCCAGCAGTTTCGGCGGGACAGGAACGCGAGAGCAGTACTTC.

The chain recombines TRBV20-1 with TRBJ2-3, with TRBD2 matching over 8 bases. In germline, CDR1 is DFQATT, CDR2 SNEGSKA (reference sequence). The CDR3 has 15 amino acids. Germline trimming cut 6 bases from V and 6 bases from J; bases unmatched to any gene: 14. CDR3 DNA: TGCAGTGCACACTATGGACTAGCACCTTCCGATACGCAGTATTTT. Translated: CSAHYGLAPSDTQYF.

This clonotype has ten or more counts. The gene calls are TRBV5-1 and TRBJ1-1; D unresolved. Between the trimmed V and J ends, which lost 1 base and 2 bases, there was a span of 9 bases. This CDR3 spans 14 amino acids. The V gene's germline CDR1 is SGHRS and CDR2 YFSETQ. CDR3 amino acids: CASSLFGENTEAFF. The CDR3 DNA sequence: TGCGCCAGCAGCTTGTTCGGGGAAAACACTGAAGCTTTCTTT.

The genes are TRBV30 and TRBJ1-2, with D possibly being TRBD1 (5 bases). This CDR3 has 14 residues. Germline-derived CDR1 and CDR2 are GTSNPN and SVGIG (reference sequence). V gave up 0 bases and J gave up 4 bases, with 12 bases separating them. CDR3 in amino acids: CAWSVRSGGYGYTF. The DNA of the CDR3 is TGTGCCTGGAGTGTACGAAGCGGGGGCTATGGCTACACCTTC.

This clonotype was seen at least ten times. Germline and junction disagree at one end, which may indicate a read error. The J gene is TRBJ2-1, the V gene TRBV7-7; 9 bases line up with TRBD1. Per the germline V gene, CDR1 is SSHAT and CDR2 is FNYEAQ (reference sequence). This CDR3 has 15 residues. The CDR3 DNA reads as TGTGCTAGCAGCTTATTCCGAGGACAGGGGTATGAACAGTTCTTC. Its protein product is CASSLFRGQGYEQFF.

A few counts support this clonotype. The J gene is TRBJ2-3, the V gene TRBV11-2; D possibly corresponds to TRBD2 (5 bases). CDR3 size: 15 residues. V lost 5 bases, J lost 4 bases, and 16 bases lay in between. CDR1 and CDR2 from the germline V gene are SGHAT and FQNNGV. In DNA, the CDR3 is TGTGCCAGCAGCACTTCGACGGTTAGCGCAGATACGCAGTATTTT. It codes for CASSTSTVSADTQYF.